This T cell receptor beta chain was identified in a study of Graves' ophthalmopathy and Graves' hyperthyroidism. Scientists amplified the TCR beta CDR3 regions from RNA transcripts. An opening RT-PCR round employed HTBI primers and preceded a second-round multiplex PCR. TCRdb used MiXCR to reprocess the multiplex PCR reads, holding one entry per CDR3 protein. This table holds hundreds of thousands of distinct CDR3 sequences, around a fifth found once. The V gene end was trimmed by 2 bases and the J gene end by 6 bases; junction bases not matched to a gene: 4. The CDR3 is 14 amino acids. In this sample, this clonotype turned up many times. The diagnostic workup employed clinical symptoms, serum thyroxine, TRAb, thyroid ultrasound and orbital computed tomography.

The chain links TRBV12-3 or TRBV12-4 to TRBJ2-4; 7 bases line up with TRBD1. The specimen sequenced was peripheral blood. This receptor was obtained from a woman aged 45-65 years with Graves' ophthalmopathy. Here the CDR3 reads CASSLRGQRNIQYF. The CDR3 DNA is TGTGCCAGCAGTTTAAGGGGACAGAGAAACATTCAGTACTTC.